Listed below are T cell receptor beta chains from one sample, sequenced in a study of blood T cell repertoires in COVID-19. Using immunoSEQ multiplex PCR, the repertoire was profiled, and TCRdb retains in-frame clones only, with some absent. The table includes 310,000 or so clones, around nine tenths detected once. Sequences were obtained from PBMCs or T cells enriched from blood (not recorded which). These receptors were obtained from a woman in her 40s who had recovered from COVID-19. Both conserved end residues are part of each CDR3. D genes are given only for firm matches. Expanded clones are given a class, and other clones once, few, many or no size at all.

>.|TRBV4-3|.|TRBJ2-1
TGCGCCAGCAGCCAAGATCCGTCGGTAGAGCAGTTCTTC
CASSQDPSVEQFF
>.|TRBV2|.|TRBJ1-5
TGTGCCAGCAGTGCGGACACCTATAGCAATCAGCCCCAGCATTTT
CASSADTYSNQPQHF
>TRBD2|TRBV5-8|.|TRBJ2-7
TGTGCCAGCCCCGGGACTAGCGGGAGTGGGGGGCCCTACGAGCAGTACTTC
CASPGTSGSGGPYEQYF
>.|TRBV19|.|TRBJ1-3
TGTGCCAGTAGTATGCCAGGCTCCCGCTCTGGAAACACCATATATTTT
CASSMPGSRSGNTIYF
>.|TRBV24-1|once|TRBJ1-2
TGTGCCACCAGTGATTTTTTGACATCTGGTCCTAACTATGGCTACACCTTC
CATSDFLTSGPNYGYTF
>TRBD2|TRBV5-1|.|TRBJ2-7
TGCGCCAGCAGCTTGGACGCGCGCCTAGCGGAGGTCTACGAGCAGTACTTC
CASSLDARLAEVYEQYF
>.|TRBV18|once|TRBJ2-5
TGTGCCAGCTCATCATCCAGGTCGCCCCAAGTGGTCCAGTACTTC
CASSSSRSPQVVQYF
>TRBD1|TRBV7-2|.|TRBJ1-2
TGTGCCAGCAGCTTCAGAGACAGGGGGAACTATGGCTACACCTTC
CASSFRDRGNYGYTF
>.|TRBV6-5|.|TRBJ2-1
TGTGCCAGCACCAAGGACCCGGTGGGGGGAGAGTTCTTC
CASTKDPVGGEFF
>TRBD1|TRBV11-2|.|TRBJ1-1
TGTGCCAGCAGCTCCACGACAGGGGGCGCGGCTGAAGCTTTCTTT
CASSSTTGGAAEAFF
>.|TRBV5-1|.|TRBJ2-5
TGCGCCAGCAGCTTTGGGGCGGAAGAGACCCAGTACTTC
CASSFGAEETQYF
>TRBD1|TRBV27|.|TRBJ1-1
TGTGCCAGCAGTACCCGGGACAGGGACACTGAAGCTTTCTTT
CASSTRDRDTEAFF
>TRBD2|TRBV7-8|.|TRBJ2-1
TGTGCCAGCAGCCGAGGACTAGCGGGGCCGTCGTTCGGTGAGCAGTTCTTC
CASSRGLAGPSFGEQFF
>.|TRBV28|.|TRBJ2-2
TGTGCCGCTGGGGCTAGGTGGGCCGGGGAGCTGTTTTTT
CAAGARWAGELFF
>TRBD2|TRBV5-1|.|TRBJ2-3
TGCGCCAGCCAGGATAGCGGGGAGTCCACAGATACGCAGTATTTT
CASQDSGESTDTQYF
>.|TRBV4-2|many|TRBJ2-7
TGTGCCAGCTTGCGATTGAACCTAGCGCCCCTGAGCTCCTACGAGCAGTACTTC
CASLRLNLAPLSSYEQYF
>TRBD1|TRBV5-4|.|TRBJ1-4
TGTGCCAGCAGCTACGACAGGGGAACTAATGAAAAACTGTTTTTT
CASSYDRGTNEKLFF
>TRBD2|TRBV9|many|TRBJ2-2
TGTGCCAGCAGCGGTTCTAGCGGGAGGACCGGGGAGCTGTTTTTT
CASSGSSGRTGELFF
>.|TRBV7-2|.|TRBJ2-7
TGTGCCAGCAGCGCCCTGGGGGGGGGCTGGGAGCAGTACTTC
CASSALGGGWEQYF
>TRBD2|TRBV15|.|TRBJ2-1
TGTGCCACCAGCAACCCTAGGCGGGAGTTATACAATGAGCAGTTCTTC
CATSNPRRELYNEQFF
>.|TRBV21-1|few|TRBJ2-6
TGTGCCAGCACTCCGACAGGGGGCTTATCTGGGGCCAACGTCCTGACTTTC
CASTPTGGLSGANVLTF
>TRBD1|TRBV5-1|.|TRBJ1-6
TGCGCCAGCAGCTTCCGGGACAGGGTTGCCAATAATTCACCCCTCCACTTT
CASSFRDRVANNSPLHF
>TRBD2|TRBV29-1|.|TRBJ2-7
TGCAGCGTTTTAGCGGGAGGAACCTACGAGCAGTACTTC
CSVLAGGTYEQYF
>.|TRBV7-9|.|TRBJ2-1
TGTGCCAGCAGCACCCGCACGGATGAGCAGTTCTTC
CASSTRTDEQFF
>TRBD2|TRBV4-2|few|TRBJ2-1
TGTGCCAGCAGCCTGGGGACTAGCGGGAGTGAGCAGTTCTTC
CASSLGTSGSEQFF
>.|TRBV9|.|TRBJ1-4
TGTGCCAGCAGCGTAGGGCGGGATCCCCTCAGGGAAAAACTGTTTTTT
CASSVGRDPLREKLFF
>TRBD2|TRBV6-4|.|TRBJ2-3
TGTGCCAGCAGTGTTGGGGGAGGGCCTTCAGATACGCAGTATTTT
CASSVGGGPSDTQYF
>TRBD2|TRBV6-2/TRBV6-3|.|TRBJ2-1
TGTGCCAGCAGTTACTCAACGCGGGAGGGTCTAAACAATGAGCAGTTCTTC
CASSYSTREGLNNEQFF
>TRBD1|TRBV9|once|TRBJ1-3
TGTGCCAGCAGCGCCGGGACAGTTGGGAGCACCATATATTTT
CASSAGTVGSTIYF
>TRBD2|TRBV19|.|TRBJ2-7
TGTGCCAGTAGTATACAGACTAGCGGGAGAGGTAACGAGCAGTACTTC
CASSIQTSGRGNEQYF
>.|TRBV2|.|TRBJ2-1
TGTGCCAGCAAACAGGTGGGAAGGGATGAGCAGTTCTTC
CASKQVGRDEQFF